This note documents a single T cell receptor beta chain sequence. Its specificity is unknown. This sample was taken from a study of tumor-infiltrating lymphocytes in localized non-small cell lung cancer. Whole-study context: Resected tumor was paired with non-adjacent uninvolved lung from the same patient. Findings and limits, study-wide: Compared with uninvolved lung, tumors showed higher T cell infiltration by TCRbeta sequencing.

The CDR3 has 17 residues. Trimming shortened V by 5 bases and J by 1 base, and 20 bases separated the two germline ends. Germline V gene lookup returns CDR1 SGHVS and CDR2 FQNEAQ. Produced via immunoSEQ multiplex PCR; TCRdb's table is partial and in-frame only. This sample has around 12,000 clones, with 60% to 85% found just once. The sequenced sample consisted of uninvolved lung tissue not adjacent to the tumor. The clonotype comes from a human donor with non-small cell lung cancer. This rearrangement joins TRBV7-8 to TRBJ1-1; maybe TRBD1 (6 bases). CDR3 sequence (DNA): TGTGCCAGCAGCCCAAGGACGGACAGTAGGAGGAACACTGAAGCTTTCTTT. It translates to CASSPRTDSRRNTEAFF.